This TCR beta chain appears in the sequencing data of a study of T-cell reconstitution after alpha-beta-depleted transplantation in children (dated by TCRdb to about 2016). Describing the broader study: The study quantitatively tracked T-cell immune reconstitution after TCRalphabeta/CD19-depleted allogeneic hematopoietic cell transplantation in children using TCR repertoire profiling.

Broader findings and caveats from the paper: The apparently early recovery of alphabetaT-cell counts about two months after transplant reportedly depended on only several hundred rapidly expanded clones that came from non-depleted graft cells. The high TCRbeta diversity at day 60 in some patients was ascribed to recipient T cells and intrathymic progenitors that had survived conditioning. Hyperexpanded clone frequencies declined over subsequent months; after one year, T-cell counts and TCRbeta diversity were mostly attributed to newly produced T cells.

Library preparation employed PCR. The data were produced on an Illumina HiSeq 2500. To normalize quantification of the TCRbeta repertoire, the TCR libraries were built with molecular barcoding that relied on unique molecular identifiers. The public reads were reanalyzed by TCRdb: fastp trimming at Q25, MiXCR alignment, in-frame beta chains only. CDR3 protein duplicates are merged, each entry listing the most common genes and DNA. This sample comprises a few hundred thousand distinct CDR3 sequences, over 40% of them detected only once. The ten largest account for under 35% of the sample. There are a few counts of this clonotype. Its antigen is still unknown. The record has no base qualities; no much larger clone is one base away. Sample treatment or condition, as interpreted from the label and publication: allogeneic hematopoietic cell transplantation with graft depleted of TCRalphabeta T cells and CD19 B cells. Transplant recipients were children who received TCRalphabeta/CD19-depleted allogeneic hematopoietic cell grafts.

Source: PBMCs, taken before TCRalphabeta/CD19-depleted stem cell transplant. The receptor was isolated from a girl aged 2 to 10 with aplastic anemia, due to receive a stem cell transplant.

The sequenced DNA: TGTGCCAGCAGCTTAGGAATGGCGAGACAGGGGGCGGAGACCCAGTACTTC. Its coded protein is CASSLGMARQGAETQYF. This sequence uses TRBV7-9 and TRBJ2-5, with 10 middle bases fitting TRBD1. Relative to germline, V is missing 1 base and J is missing 5 bases, with 10 bases of the junction outside any gene match. From its cysteine to its phenylalanine, the CDR3 spans 17 amino acids. The DNA shown is the 51-base CDR3, in frame from base 1. CDR1 and CDR2 are read off the germline V gene (reference sequence) as SEHNR and FQNEAQ.